Listed below are T cell receptor beta chains from one sample, sequenced in a study of blood T cell repertoires in COVID-19. The table came from immunoSEQ multiplex PCR; TCRdb's copy has only in-frame clones and leaves some out. This table holds about 260,000 clones, over 75% found once. Sequencing was done on a sample of peripheral blood. All receptors come from a human donor in a cohort sampled during active COVID-19. The CDR3 runs from the conserved cysteine through the conserved F or W. A D gene is named only where the DNA matches it firmly. Where a row states a size, it is once, few, many or the class of an expanded clone; other rows omit it.

cdr3_length,v_call,d_call,j_call,clone_size,cdr3_aa,cdr3_nt
13,TRBV5-1,-,TRBJ2-4,-,CASSLGPQDIQYF,TGCGCCAGCAGCTTGGGACCCCAGGACATTCAGTACTTC
16,TRBV9,TRBD2,TRBJ2-1,-,CASSVGTSGINNEQFF,TGTGCCAGCAGCGTGGGGACTAGCGGGATTAACAATGAGCAGTTCTTC
13,TRBV6-1,-,TRBJ1-2,-,CASSETGVYGYTF,TGTGCCAGCAGTGAAACCGGGGTCTATGGCTACACCTTC
15,TRBV13,-,TRBJ2-1,-,CASSFRGRGFDEQFF,TGTGCCAGCAGCTTTCGAGGGAGGGGGTTCGATGAGCAGTTCTTC
16,TRBV3-1/TRBV3-2,TRBD2,TRBJ2-5,-,CASSQGTLAGQETQYF,TGTGCCAGCAGCCAAGGGACGCTAGCGGGTCAAGAGACCCAGTACTTC
15,TRBV3-1/TRBV3-2,-,TRBJ1-1,-,CASSQAGGLGTEAFF,TGTGCCAGCAGCCAAGCGGGGGGTTTGGGCACTGAAGCTTTCTTT
15,TRBV6-6,TRBD1,TRBJ1-2,-,CASSYGQGDNYGYTF,TGTGCCAGCAGTTACGGGCAGGGGGATAACTATGGCTACACCTTC
12,TRBV6-5,-,TRBJ2-7,-,CATLSRRYEQYF,TGTGCCACCCTGAGCAGGCGCTACGAGCAGTACTTC
13,TRBV24-1,-,TRBJ2-7,-,CATSDFVAGEQYF,TGTGCCACCAGTGATTTCGTGGCAGGGGAGCAGTACTTC
17,TRBV7-2,TRBD2,TRBJ2-3,once,CASSLLAGGPSTDTQYF,TGTGCCAGCAGCTTACTAGCGGGGGGGCCGAGCACAGATACGCAGTATTTT
14,TRBV2,TRBD1,TRBJ2-2,few,CASSGGQGTGELFF,TGTGCCAGCAGCGGTGGACAGGGGACCGGGGAGCTGTTTTTT
19,TRBV5-1,-,TRBJ2-7,once,CASSPVGVRGLQDSYEQYF,TGCGCCAGCAGCCCGGTTGGGGTACGGGGGTTACAGGACTCCTACGAGCAGTACTTC
13,TRBV6-5,-,TRBJ2-7,-,CASSYLAVYEQYF,TGTGCCAGCAGTTACCTAGCAGTCTACGAGCAGTACTTC
14,TRBV5-1,TRBD1,TRBJ2-7,few,CASSPGGQGHEQYF,TGCGCCAGCAGCCCCGGGGGACAGGGCCACGAGCAGTACTTC
15,TRBV9,-,TRBJ2-7,-,CASSVDSGPTYEQYF,TGTGCCAGCAGCGTAGATAGCGGCCCAACCTACGAGCAGTACTTC
14,TRBV11-1,-,TRBJ2-3,-,CASSSKVGRDTQYF,TGTGCCAGCAGCTCCAAGGTGGGCCGAGATACGCAGTATTTT
15,TRBV19,-,TRBJ1-1,-,CARTRTEGLNTEAFF,TGTGCCCGGACACGGACAGAGGGATTGAACACTGAAGCTTTCTTT
15,TRBV19,TRBD2,TRBJ2-7,-,CASSSSGRTFYEQYF,TGTGCCAGTAGTTCTAGCGGGAGGACCTTTTACGAGCAGTACTTC
15,TRBV7-9,TRBD2,TRBJ2-3,-,CASSLTSASTDTQYF,TGTGCCAGCAGCTTAACTAGCGCTAGCACAGATACGCAGTATTTT
15,TRBV6-5,TRBD1,TRBJ1-2,once,CASRDRGLTNYGYTF,TGTGCCAGCCGGGACAGGGGACTCACTAACTATGGCTACACCTTC
15,TRBV6-5,-,TRBJ2-7,-,CASSLPRQETYEQYF,TGTGCCAGCAGCCTCCCTCGACAGGAGACCTACGAGCAGTACTTC
12,TRBV2,TRBD1,TRBJ1-2,-,CASSHRDRSFTF,TGTGCCAGCAGTCACCGGGACAGGAGCTTTACCTTC
14,TRBV5-6,-,TRBJ1-2,-,CASSSRRGVYGYTF,TGTGCCAGCAGCTCTCGCAGGGGAGTCTATGGCTACACCTTC
20,TRBV18,-,TRBJ1-3,-,CASSPVRQGGSQVSGNTIYF,TGTGCCAGCTCACCCGTACGGCAGGGAGGCTCCCAAGTCTCTGGAAACACCATATATTTT
13,TRBV3-1/TRBV3-2,-,TRBJ1-5,once,CASSRGSAQPQHF,TGTGCCAGCAGCCGCGGGTCGGCTCAGCCCCAGCATTTT
16,TRBV9,-,TRBJ1-1,once,CASSVDLISGDTEAFF,TGTGCCAGCAGCGTAGATCTTATTTCCGGTGACACTGAAGCTTTCTTT
15,TRBV7-9,TRBD1,TRBJ2-6,-,CASSLSIGGQEVLTF,TGTGCCAGCAGCTTATCCATTGGGGGACAGGAGGTCCTGACTTTC
15,TRBV6-5,-,TRBJ1-1,once,CASRRQAPVNTEAFF,TGTGCCAGCAGACGACAGGCGCCGGTTAACACTGAAGCTTTCTTT
15,TRBV6-5,-,TRBJ1-3,once,CASSYYGSSGNTIYF,TGTGCCAGCAGTTACTACGGGAGCTCTGGAAACACCATATATTTT
14,TRBV19,TRBD1,TRBJ1-1,-,CASSIGDRNTEAFF,TGTGCCAGTAGTATTGGGGACAGGAACACTGAAGCTTTCTTT
15,TRBV18,-,TRBJ1-2,-,CASSPPIQANYGYTF,TGTGCCAGCTCACCACCGATACAGGCTAACTATGGCTACACCTTC
14,TRBV6-2/TRBV6-3,TRBD1,TRBJ1-2,-,CASSRTGASYGYTF,TGTGCCAGCAGTCGGACAGGGGCCAGCTATGGCTACACCTTC
16,TRBV11-2,TRBD1,TRBJ1-6,-,CASSLVGTGLASPLHF,TGTGCCAGCAGCTTAGTCGGGACAGGGCTCGCCTCACCCCTCCACTTT
13,TRBV18,-,TRBJ2-5,-,CASSPPNSETQYF,TGTGCCAGCTCACCACCAAATTCGGAGACCCAGTACTTC
15,TRBV9,-,TRBJ2-2,-,CASSFRDTNTGELFF,TGTGCCAGCAGCTTCAGGGATACGAACACCGGGGAGCTGTTTTTT
15,TRBV5-1,-,TRBJ1-1,-,CASSFRTPPVTEAFF,TGCGCCAGCAGCTTTAGGACACCCCCGGTCACTGAAGCTTTCTTT
15,TRBV4-1,TRBD1,TRBJ2-7,-,CASSQVQTGNHEQYF,TGCGCCAGCAGCCAAGTACAGACAGGGAACCACGAGCAGTACTTC
15,TRBV19,TRBD1,TRBJ1-5,-,CASTPIGQGGQPQHF,TGTGCCAGTACCCCAATCGGACAGGGAGGCCAGCCCCAGCATTTT
11,TRBV25-1,TRBD1,TRBJ1-5,few,CASSGTGVQHF,TGTGCCAGCAGTGGGACAGGGGTCCAGCATTTT
16,TRBV4-3,TRBD1,TRBJ2-2,-,CASSQGTGAYTGELFF,TGCGCCAGCAGCCAAGGGACAGGAGCCTACACCGGGGAGCTGTTTTTT
18,TRBV15,TRBD2,TRBJ2-2,-,CATSTITSGSSPTGELFF,TGTGCCACCAGCACCATTACTAGCGGGAGTTCCCCAACCGGGGAGCTGTTTTTT
17,TRBV9,TRBD1,TRBJ2-5,few,CASSNRPGQGAGETQYF,TGTGCCAGCAGCAACCGTCCGGGACAGGGGGCCGGGGAGACCCAGTACTTC
13,TRBV6-5,-,TRBJ1-3,-,CASMEGMANTIYF,TGTGCCAGCATGGAGGGGATGGCAAACACCATATATTTT
16,TRBV27,-,TRBJ2-5,many,CASSQEGALWGETQYF,TGTGCCAGCAGCCAGGAGGGGGCGCTATGGGGGGAGACCCAGTACTTC
14,TRBV2,-,TRBJ2-7,few,CASSEDRGGYEQYF,TGTGCCAGCAGTGAAGACAGGGGAGGCTACGAGCAGTACTTC
11,TRBV25-1,-,TRBJ2-7,-,CAPEGGRFAYF,TGTGCACCCGAGGGCGGGCGGTTCGCGTACTTC
12,TRBV12-3/TRBV12-4,-,TRBJ2-1,-,CASSPGRVEQFF,TGTGCCAGCAGTCCGGGGAGAGTTGAGCAGTTCTTC
16,TRBV7-8,-,TRBJ1-1,once,CASSLSASSVVTEAFF,TGTGCCAGCAGCCTTTCCGCCTCCTCGGTGGTCACTGAAGCTTTCTTT
12,TRBV6-5,-,TRBJ2-1,once,CASRSTRYEQFF,TGTGCCAGCAGATCGACTAGATATGAGCAGTTCTTC
17,TRBV7-3,TRBD2,TRBJ2-1,-,CASGQWASGRVYNEQFF,TGTGCCAGCGGCCAATGGGCTAGCGGGAGGGTTTACAATGAGCAGTTCTTC
16,TRBV27,TRBD2,TRBJ2-3,-,CASSLLAGGQTDTQYF,TGTGCCAGCAGTTTATTGGCGGGGGGCCAAACAGATACGCAGTATTTT
16,TRBV28,TRBD1,TRBJ1-2,-,CASSWAGQGKGYGYTF,TGTGCCAGCAGTTGGGCCGGACAGGGGAAAGGGTATGGCTACACCTTC
16,TRBV5-5,-,TRBJ2-3,-,CASSLDPSPTTDTQYF,TGTGCCAGCAGCTTGGACCCTAGCCCAACCACAGATACGCAGTATTTT
15,TRBV7-9,-,TRBJ2-1,-,CASSSSLRYYNEQFF,TGTGCCAGCAGCTCCTCCCTACGCTATTACAATGAGCAGTTCTTC